A single TCR beta chain is shown here with its context. A read error may account for a junction end that differs from germline. This sample stems from a study of blood T cell repertoires in COVID-19. The overall study: Samples came from the United States, Italy and Spain, spanning acute and convalescent COVID-19. Sources were T cells, B-cell-depleted T cells, or PBMCs; the material itself was cDNA or gDNA.

Per the original methods: By means of reference gene primer amplification, nucleated cell counts were estimated. TCRdb's copy holds only in-frame clones and misses some; the assay was immunoSEQ multiplex PCR. V and J calls and clone size follow that table, whereas D and trimming were derived from the DNA. The sample carries about 200,000 clones, about 82% recorded once. The germline V gene encodes CDR1 MNHEY and CDR2 SMNVEV (reference sequence). The CDR3 is made up of 15 amino acids. This sequence joins TRBV27 and TRBJ2-2; 9 bases map to TRBD2. Sequenced: peripheral blood. The receptor was isolated from a woman older than 75 with acute or convalescent COVID-19. The CDR3 DNA follows: TGTGCCAGCAGTTTGCGGGGGGGGAACCCCGGGGAGCTGTTTTTT. It codes for CASSLRGGNPGELFF.